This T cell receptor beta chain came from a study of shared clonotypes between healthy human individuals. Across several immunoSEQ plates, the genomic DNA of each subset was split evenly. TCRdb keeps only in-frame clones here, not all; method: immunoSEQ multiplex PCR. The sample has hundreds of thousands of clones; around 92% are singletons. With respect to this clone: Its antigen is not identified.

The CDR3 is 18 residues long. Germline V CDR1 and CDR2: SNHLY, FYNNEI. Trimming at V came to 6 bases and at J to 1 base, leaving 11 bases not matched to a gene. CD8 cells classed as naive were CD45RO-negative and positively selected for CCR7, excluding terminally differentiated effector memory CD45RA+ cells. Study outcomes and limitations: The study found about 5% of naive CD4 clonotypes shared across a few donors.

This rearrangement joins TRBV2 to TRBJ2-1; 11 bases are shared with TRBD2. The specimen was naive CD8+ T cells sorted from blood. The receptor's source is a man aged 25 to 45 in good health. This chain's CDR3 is CASRMTSGISASYNEQFF. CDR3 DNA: TGTGCCAGCAGGATGACTAGCGGGATATCCGCGTCCTACAATGAGCAGTTCTTC. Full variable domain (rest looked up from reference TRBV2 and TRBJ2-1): EPEVTQTPSHQVTQMGQEVILRCVPISNHLYFYWYRQILGQKVEFLVSFYNNEISEKSEIFDDQFSVERPDGSNFTLKIRSTKLEDSAMYFCASRMTSGISASYNEQFFGPGTRLTVL.